This T cell receptor beta chain was sequenced during a study of T cells in Graves' hyperthyroidism and ophthalmopathy. This clonotype was counted many times. CDR3 size: 14 residues. V gave up 5 bases and J gave up 0 bases, with 10 bases separating them. Per the germline V gene, CDR1 is SGHAT and CDR2 is FQNNGV. Template material for amplifying TCR beta CDR3 regions consisted of RNA transcripts. A set of HTBI primers served as the primers for a first-round RT-PCR of the TCR CDR3. Each CDR3 protein gets one entry after TCRdb re-called the multiplex PCR reads with MiXCR. Of around 350,000 distinct CDR3 sequences listed, 15% to 18% are singletons.

The V call is TRBV11-2, the J call TRBJ1-1, with no clear D. The specimen sequenced was blood. The TCR comes from a woman younger than 30 with Graves' hyperthyroidism that later progressed to Graves' ophthalmopathy. This CDR3 is CASSLSLMNTEAFF. The CDR3 coding sequence is TGTGCCAGCAGCCTCAGCCTAATGAACACTGAAGCTTTCTTT.